This TCR beta chain was retrieved from a study of control samples from healthy donors and cancer patients. The CDR3 has 13 amino acids. The germline V gene encodes CDR1 MNHNY and CDR2 SVGAGI (reference sequence). With 7 bases removed from V and 4 bases from J, the gap between germline ends came to 13 bases. Libraries were prepared by immunoSEQ multiplex PCR; TCRdb keeps only in-frame clonotypes and omits some of them. The data show under 200,000 clones, approximately 96% seen once. The TCR sequence derives from a woman aged 40 to 50 in good health. Input material: blood. The chain links TRBV6-6 to TRBJ1-2; no clear D. The DNA for the CDR3 is TGTGCCAGCACCCCTAACCCCCTCTATGGCTACACCTTC. Its translation: CASTPNPLYGYTF.